Below, 19 T cell receptor beta chains from the same sample are listed, as sequenced in a study of CD8 T cells in Susac syndrome. An input of about 0.5 to 1 ug of RNA was subjected to reverse transcription using random hexamers. TCRdb fed the immunoSEQ multiplex PCR reads into MiXCR, producing one record per CDR3 protein. The sample includes over 150,000 distinct CDR3 sequences, 90% to 95% seen only once; the top ten take 0.093%. Sequenced input: CD4+ T cells from PBMCs. Receptor source: a human donor with multiple sclerosis.

DNA for the CDR3: TGCAGTGCGACCCGAGGGGCTGAAGCTTTCTTT. This gives the protein CSATRGAEAFF. The rearrangement joins TRBV20-1 to TRBJ1-1, with a possible D match to TRBD1 (5 bases). Germline-derived CDR1 and CDR2 are DFQATT and SNEGSKA (reference sequence). Between the trimmed V and J ends, which lost 6 bases and 6 bases, there was a span of 11 bases. The CDR3 is 11 residues long.

This clonotype was seen once. This chain links TRBV24-1 with TRBJ2-7; unclear D gene. In germline, CDR1 is KGHDR, CDR2 SFDVKD. This CDR3 has 11 residues. V was clipped by 3 bases and J by 4 bases, with 3 bases between them. This chain's CDR3 is CATSDEYEQYF. The DNA for the CDR3 is TGTGCCACCAGTGATGAATACGAGCAGTACTTC.

V is TRBV15 and J is TRBJ1-2; D gene uncertain. This CDR3 region has 13 residues. Germline values: CDR1 LNHNV, CDR2 YYDKDF (reference sequence). V was shortened by 0 bases and J by 0 bases, with 2 bases between the two germline ends. The CDR3 protein is CATSREANYGYTF. DNA of the CDR3: TGTGCCACCAGCAGAGAAGCTAACTATGGCTACACCTTC.

The rearrangement uses TRBV11-1 and TRBJ2-1; D possibly corresponds to TRBD2 (6 bases). Trimming removed 1 base at V and 9 bases at J, with 10 bases between. There are 13 residues in the CDR3. Germline assignment: CDR1 SGHAT and CDR2 FQDESV (reference sequence). In DNA form, the CDR3 reads TGTGCCAGCAGCTTAGAACTAGCTCGTGAGCAGTTCTTC. It codes for CASSLELAREQFF.

The V and J genes are TRBV15 and TRBJ2-1; 9 bases line up with TRBD1. V lost 0 bases to trimming and J lost 7 bases; unmatched junction nucleotides: 10. This CDR3 spans 17 amino acids. Looked up from germline, CDR1 is LNHNV and CDR2 is YYDKDF (reference sequence). CDR3 loop: CATSRDQDRGLFNEQFF. CDR3 DNA sequence: TGTGCCACCAGCAGAGATCAGGACAGGGGCTTGTTTAATGAGCAGTTCTTC. The full variable domain, completed using reference TRBV15 and TRBJ2-1, is DAMVIQNPRYQVTQFGKPVTLSCSQTLNHNVMYWYQQKSSQAPKLLFHYYDKDFNNEADTPDNFQSRRPNTSFCFLDIRSPGLGDTAMYLCATSRDQDRGLFNEQFFGPGTRLTVL.

The chain couples TRBV7-2 to TRBJ2-2; D is perhaps TRBD2 (5 bases). The CDR3 loop spans 14 amino acids. The germline V and J ends were trimmed by 10 bases and 0 bases, with 12 bases remaining between them. In germline, CDR1 is SGHTA, CDR2 FQGNSA. The CDR3 DNA sequence: TGTGCCATGTATGGACTGTCGAACACCGGGGAGCTGTTTTTT. This gives the protein CAMYGLSNTGELFF. Full variable domain (remainder filled in from reference TRBV7-2 and TRBJ2-2): GAGVSQSPSNKVTEKGKDVELRCDPISGHTALYWYRQSLGQGLEFLIYFQGNSAPDKSGLPSDRFSAERTGGSVSTLTIQRTQQEDSAVYLCAMYGLSNTGELFFGEGSRLTVL.

This chain joins TRBV2 and TRBJ1-2; D is unresolved. Germline V gene sequence: CDR1 SNHLY, CDR2 FYNNEI. The V and J ends lost 7 bases and 6 bases respectively, with 12 bases between them. This CDR3 has 12 residues. The CDR3 reads CASTPGSNGYTF. The CDR3 DNA sequence: TGTGCCAGCACTCCGGGGAGTAATGGCTACACCTTC. Filled out from reference TRBV2 and TRBJ1-2, the complete variable domain reads EPEVTQTPSHQVTQMGQEVILRCVPISNHLYFYWYRQILGQKVEFLVSFYNNEISEKSEIFDDQFSVERPDGSNFTLKIRSTKLEDSAMYFCASTPGSNGYTFGSGTRLTVV.

The genes are TRBV20-1 and TRBJ1-2; 7 bases match TRBD1. Per the germline V gene, CDR1 is DFQATT and CDR2 is SNEGSKA (reference sequence). J gave up 2 bases and V 5 bases, and 5 bases lay outside the gene matches. The CDR3 extends over 13 amino acids. The CDR3 loop is CSAWDSLNYGYTF. Written as DNA, the CDR3 is TGCAGTGCTTGGGACAGCCTAAACTATGGCTACACCTTC.

V gene TRBV27 combines with J gene TRBJ1-1; D remains unclear. V was clipped by 5 bases and J by 1 base, with 17 bases between them. Per the germline V gene, CDR1 is MNHEY and CDR2 is SMNVEV (reference sequence). The CDR3 length is 16 residues. The DNA for the CDR3 is TGTGCCAGCAGTACTTACTCCGGGATGGGGAACACTGAAGCTTTCTTT. Amino acid sequence: CASSTYSGMGNTEAFF.

The chain employs TRBV29-1 and TRBJ2-4; 8 bases agree with TRBD2. Unmatched junction bases numbered 9, after V lost 2 bases and J lost 0 bases. The CDR3 runs to 17 residues. CDR1 SQVTM and CDR2 ANQGSEA come from the germline V gene. The CDR3 loop reads CSVELGTRTSAKNIQYF. The CDR3 nucleotides read TGCAGCGTTGAATTAGGGACTAGGACCTCAGCCAAAAACATTCAGTACTTC.

The chain recombines TRBV6-5 with TRBJ2-5, with 7 bases identical to TRBD2. The germline V gene has CDR1 MNHEY and CDR2 SVGAGI. The CDR3 sequence is 13 residues long. V shed 6 bases and J 3 bases; nucleotides not matched to a gene: 4. The CDR3 protein is CASSGLEEETQYF. CDR3 DNA: TGTGCCAGCAGCGGACTAGAAGAAGAGACCCAGTACTTC.

The chain carries TRBV3-1 and TRBJ1-5; no reliable D call. Germline CDR1 reads LGHDT; CDR2 reads YNNKEL (reference sequence). The CDR3 extends over 15 amino acids. The germline V and J ends were trimmed by 2 bases and 7 bases, with 15 bases remaining between them. The CDR3 here is CASSQSWSLVQPQHF. As DNA, the CDR3 is TGTGCCAGCAGCCAATCTTGGAGCCTAGTGCAGCCCCAGCATTTT.

This rearrangement joins TRBV30 to TRBJ1-5; 8 bases are shared with TRBD1. CDR1 and CDR2 from the germline V gene are GTSNPN and SVGIG (reference sequence). CDR3 length: 15 amino acids. The J segment lost 0 bases and the V segment lost 5 bases, leaving 6 bases of the junction unmatched. CDR3 nucleotides: TGTGCCTGGGGACAGGGTTGGGATAGCAATCAGCCCCAGCATTTT. Translating gives CAWGQGWDSNQPQHF.

V gene TRBV11-2 combines with J gene TRBJ2-2; the match to TRBD1 covers 8 bases. Germline lookup yields CDR1 SGHAT and CDR2 FQNNGV. J was trimmed by 1 base and V by 6 bases; bases with no gene match: 1. The length of the CDR3 is 14 residues. CDR3 bases: TGTGCCAGCAGGACAGGGGTGAACACCGGGGAGCTGTTTTTT. Translating gives CASRTGVNTGELFF.

The rearrangement links TRBV7-9 to TRBJ2-5; D gene unclear. The CDR3 is 10 amino acids. Germline V gene sequence: CDR1 SEHNR, CDR2 FQNEAQ (reference sequence). V was pared by 8 bases and J by 3 bases, with 4 bases between. The DNA of the CDR3 is TGTGCCAGCGGCGAAGAGACCCAGTACTTC. Amino acids: CASGEETQYF.

The chain is built from TRBV3-1 and TRBJ1-1; D is uncertain. The V and J ends lost 1 base and 4 bases respectively, with 7 bases between them. The CDR3 is 13 residues long. CDR1 is LGHDT and CDR2 is YNNKEL in the germline V gene (reference sequence). The CDR3 here is CASSQGPRTEAFF. The CDR3 region has the DNA TGTGCCAGCAGCCAAGGACCGCGCACTGAAGCTTTCTTT.

This chain uses TRBV3-1 with TRBJ2-1; the match to TRBD2 covers 8 bases. CDR3 length: 16 amino acids. The junction had 3 bases not matched to a gene; V was cut back by 1 base and J by 1 base. Per the germline V gene, CDR1 is LGHDT and CDR2 is YNNKEL (reference sequence). The CDR3 region is CASSQGGGLSYNEQFF. In nucleotides, the CDR3 is TGTGCCAGCAGCCAAGGCGGGGGGTTATCCTACAATGAGCAGTTCTTC.

The V gene is TRBV20-1, the J gene TRBJ1-1; D is perhaps TRBD1 (6 bases). V shed 6 bases and J shed 1 base, with 12 bases lying between them. This CDR3 has 13 residues. Per the germline V gene, CDR1 is DFQATT and CDR2 is SNEGSKA (reference sequence). The DNA for the CDR3 is TGCAGTGCGCCGACAGGACAGAACACTGAAGCTTTCTTT. Translation: CSAPTGQNTEAFF.

J is TRBJ2-3 and V is TRBV5-1; D possibly uses TRBD1 or TRBD2 (5 bases each). Trimming pared 4 bases from V and 2 bases from J, leaving 11 bases between. The CDR3 sequence is 14 residues long. Germline-derived CDR1 and CDR2 are SGHRS and YFSETQ. The CDR3 is CASSGTTNTDTQYF. The CDR3 bases are TGCGCCAGCAGCGGGACCACTAACACAGATACGCAGTATTTT.